This is a list of T cell receptor beta chains from one sample in a study of blood T cells in healthy people across ages. TCRdb analysed the 5' RACE reads with MiXCR anew, one entry per CDR3 protein. This table has 600,000 to 1,000,000 distinct CDR3 sequences, approximately 25% appearing once. These data were likewise used in another study, on T cells of mothers and their children.

The sample was blood. These receptors were obtained from a boy aged 5 to 17 in good health. Both conserved end residues are part of each CDR3. The D gene is left open where the match is weak. Only part of the rows carry a size: once, few, many, or a class if the clone is expanded.

size,J,D,V,CDR3,DNA
few,TRBJ2-5,TRBD1,TRBV12-3/TRBV12-4,CASSRGQGVQETQYF,TGTGCCAGCAGCAGAGGACAGGGGGTACAAGAGACCCAGTACTTC
few,TRBJ2-1,.,TRBV3-1,CASSQGPSVGSYNEQFF,TGTGCCAGCAGCCAGGGACCTAGCGTAGGGTCCTACAATGAGCAGTTCTTC
.,TRBJ1-5,.,TRBV6-2/TRBV6-3,CASSYVRAGQPQHF,TGTGCCAGCAGTTATGTGAGGGCGGGACAGCCCCAGCATTTT
.,TRBJ2-5,TRBD2,TRBV7-2,CASSYLTSGEETQYF,TGTGCCAGCAGCTACCTGACTAGCGGGGAGGAGACCCAGTACTTC
few,TRBJ2-3,TRBD2,TRBV7-9,CASSQNSGGATDTQYF,TGTGCCAGCAGCCAAAATAGCGGGGGGGCCACAGATACGCAGTATTTT
.,TRBJ2-7,TRBD1,TRBV5-1,CASSYRDRESEQYF,TGCGCCAGCAGCTACCGGGACAGAGAATCCGAGCAGTACTTC
.,TRBJ2-6,.,TRBV7-9,CASSLGSVPRLAF,TGTGCCAGCAGCTTAGGGTCGGTACCCCGTCTGGCTTTC
.,TRBJ2-1,TRBD2,TRBV7-9,CASSFSSWAGGPHNEQFF,TGTGCCAGCAGCTTTTCCTCGTGGGCGGGAGGGCCTCACAATGAGCAGTTCTTC
many,TRBJ2-1,TRBD2,TRBV29-1,CSVERTRVEDEQFF,TGCAGCGTTGAGAGGACTAGGGTTGAGGATGAGCAGTTCTTC
once,TRBJ1-1,.,TRBV29-1,CSVEGLWSGERDTEASF,TGCAGCGTTGAAGGTCTCTGGTCAGGGGAACGAGACACTGAAGCTTCCTTT
few,TRBJ2-1,TRBD2,TRBV7-6,CASSARLASYNEQFF,TGTGCCAGCAGCGCCCGACTAGCGTCATACAATGAGCAGTTCTTC
.,TRBJ2-7,TRBD1,TRBV20-1,CSARSQDRFFHEQYF,TGCAGTGCTAGGAGTCAGGACAGGTTTTTCCACGAGCAGTACTTC
few,TRBJ2-5,.,TRBV10-2,CASSDGMGPGRETQYF,TGCGCCAGCAGTGATGGTATGGGGCCGGGCCGGGAGACCCAGTACTTC
.,TRBJ2-7,TRBD2,TRBV27,CASSSLWEGPREQYF,TGTGCCAGCAGTTCCCTCTGGGAGGGCCCTCGGGAGCAGTACTTC
many,TRBJ2-7,.,TRBV7-2,CASSSTSYEQYF,TGTGCCAGCAGTTCGACCTCCTACGAGCAGTACTTC
few,TRBJ1-4,.,TRBV28,CASSFNSGAINEKLFF,TGTGCCAGCAGTTTCAATTCCGGGGCTATTAATGAAAAACTGTTTTTT
few,TRBJ1-4,.,TRBV5-1,CASSRQTTNEKLFF,TGCGCCAGCAGCAGGCAGACAACTAATGAAAAACTGTTTTTT
.,TRBJ2-7,TRBD2,TRBV28,CASSPSAGVTYEQYF,TGTGCCAGCAGTCCGAGCGCGGGGGTTACCTACGAGCAGTACTTC
.,TRBJ2-1,TRBD1,TRBV5-1,CASSSPQGAREQFF,TGCGCCAGCAGCTCCCCTCAGGGGGCTAGGGAGCAGTTCTTC
few,TRBJ2-5,TRBD2,TRBV6-2/TRBV6-3,CASSYNSGAETQYF,TGTGCCAGCAGTTACAATAGCGGGGCAGAGACCCAGTACTTC
.,TRBJ2-5,.,TRBV7-8,CASSGDETGAAETQYF,TGTGCCAGCAGCGGCGATGAAACAGGCGCGGCAGAGACCCAGTACTTC
.,TRBJ2-1,TRBD2,TRBV27,CAGSLTSGAYNEQFF,TGTGCCGGCAGCCTGACTAGCGGAGCGTACAATGAGCAGTTCTTC
.,TRBJ2-6,.,TRBV21-1,CASSKEHSGANVLTF,TGTGCCAGCAGCAAAGAGCACTCTGGGGCCAACGTCCTGACTTTC